The sequence of this T cell receptor beta chain was determined in a study of blood T cell repertoires in COVID-19. Study details: Spain, Italy and the United States supplied samples that represented acute and convalescent COVID-19. PBMCs, B-cell-depleted T cells, or T cells were the source of the cDNA or gDNA that made up the material.

Germline-derived CDR1 and CDR2 are SGHTA and FQGNSA. CDR3 length: 16 amino acids. The V segment lost 5 bases and the J segment 0 bases; nucleotides outside the gene matches: 7. Authors' processing steps: Nucleated cell number was recorded as an estimate derived from reference gene primer amplification. Libraries were prepared by immunoSEQ multiplex PCR; TCRdb keeps only in-frame clonotypes and omits some of them. For V, J and clone size, that table is used; D and trimming come from the DNA. In the table there are around 130,000 clones, 80% of which are singletons. The sample was peripheral blood. This TCR was recovered from a man aged 70 or older with acute or convalescent COVID-19. J is TRBJ2-1 and V is TRBV7-2; 7 nucleotides agree with TRBD1. CDR3 sequence: CASSLRQGNSYNEQFF. In nucleotides, the CDR3 is TGTGCCAGCAGCCTCCGACAGGGAAACTCCTACAATGAGCAGTTCTTC.